The text below deals with one TCR beta chain. Its antigen is unidentified. The sample originates from a study of cytomegalovirus exposure and HLA in healthy donors. Primers for the PCR totalled 60 Vbeta and 13 Jbeta. Measured with immunoSEQ multiplex PCR; TCRdb has only the in-frame clones, and not every one. Of approximately 140,000 clones in the sample, just under 80% were seen once. The V segment lost 6 bases and the J segment 0 bases; nucleotides outside the gene matches: 5. Per germline, CDR1 MNHEY and CDR2 SMNVEV (reference sequence). This CDR3 spans 15 amino acids. Study-wide points: Altogether, about 160 TCR beta chains were recorded as cytomegalovirus-associated. Sequencing depth roughly uniform across donors was assumed in presence/absence analyses. An analysis that came later showed most CMV-associated TCR beta chains appearing HLA-restricted. Previously analyzed data showed that most TCR beta V segments were productive at a frequency of about 87% or about 30%.

This sequence was found in a woman aged 40-49 years in good health and CMV-seronegative. Sequences were obtained from PBMCs. The chain links TRBV27 to TRBJ2-1; TRBD1 agrees at 7 bases. The CDR3, as DNA: TGTGCCAGCAGGGGGTCAGGGGGCTCCTACAATGAGCAGTTCTTC. It codes for CASRGSGGSYNEQFF.